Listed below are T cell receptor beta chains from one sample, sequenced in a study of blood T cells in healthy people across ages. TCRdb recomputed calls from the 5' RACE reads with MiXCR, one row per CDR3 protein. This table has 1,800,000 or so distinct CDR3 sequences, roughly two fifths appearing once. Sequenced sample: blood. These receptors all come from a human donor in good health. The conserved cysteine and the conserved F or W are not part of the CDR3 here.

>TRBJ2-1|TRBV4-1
ASSQGRRGDNEQF
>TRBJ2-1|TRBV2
ASSVGGPYNEQF
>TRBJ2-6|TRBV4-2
ASSLHETGHNSGANVLT
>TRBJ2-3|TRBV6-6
ASSQPGQGTDAQY
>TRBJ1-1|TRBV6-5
ASSHRQARGTEAF
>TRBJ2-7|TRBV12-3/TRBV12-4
ASSDEGDGSDEQY
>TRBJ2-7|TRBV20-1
SARPLAFQGFDSYEQY
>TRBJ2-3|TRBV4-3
ASSQVLQGLRADTQY
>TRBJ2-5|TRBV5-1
ASSFPQRGQETQY
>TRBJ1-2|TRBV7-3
ASSEAPGQGEGYT
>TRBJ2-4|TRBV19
ASSPPAGQGLGKNIQY
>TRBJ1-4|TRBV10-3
AISESGQGGEKLF
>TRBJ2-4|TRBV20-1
SARDPLSREQNIQY
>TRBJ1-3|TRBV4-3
ASSQEGGLYGTIY
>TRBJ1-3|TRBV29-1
SAEDRFGNTIY
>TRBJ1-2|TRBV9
ASSPVSGSGYT
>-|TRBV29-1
SVAANRESDEQY
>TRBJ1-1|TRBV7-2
ASSSWDRANTEAF
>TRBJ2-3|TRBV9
ASSAQGRGYTDTQY
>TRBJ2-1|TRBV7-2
ASSSLPKRDEQF
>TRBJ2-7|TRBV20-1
SAETPGLGYEQY
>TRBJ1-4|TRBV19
ASRRQDPGTNEKLF
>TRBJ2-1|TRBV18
ASSPRAGANLYNEQF
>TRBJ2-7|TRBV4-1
ASSYRVWGTYEQY
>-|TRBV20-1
SAGGDRGEYEQY
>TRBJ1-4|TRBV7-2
ASSSRPATNEKLF
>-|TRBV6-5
ASSSQRVGGALETQY